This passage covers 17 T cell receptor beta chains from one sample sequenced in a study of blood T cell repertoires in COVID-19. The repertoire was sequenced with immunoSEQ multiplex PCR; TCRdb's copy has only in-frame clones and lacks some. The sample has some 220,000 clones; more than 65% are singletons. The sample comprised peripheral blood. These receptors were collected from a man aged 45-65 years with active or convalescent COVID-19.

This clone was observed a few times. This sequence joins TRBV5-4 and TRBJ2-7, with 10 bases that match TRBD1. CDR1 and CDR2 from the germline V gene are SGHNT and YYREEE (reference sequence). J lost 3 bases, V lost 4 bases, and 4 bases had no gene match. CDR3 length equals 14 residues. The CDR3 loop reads CASSPGQGNYEQYF. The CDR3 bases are TGTGCCAGCAGCCCGGGACAGGGGAACTACGAGCAGTACTTC.

The CDR3 reads CASSQDPGTGSYGYTF. The CDR3 DNA reads as TGCGCCAGCAGCCAAGATCCGGGGACAGGGAGCTATGGCTACACCTTC. The rearrangement uses TRBV4-1 and TRBJ1-2, with 9 positions matching TRBD1. CDR3 length equals 16 residues. Germline V CDR1 and CDR2: MGHRA, YSYEKL. J gave up 4 bases and V 0 bases, and 6 bases lay outside the gene matches.

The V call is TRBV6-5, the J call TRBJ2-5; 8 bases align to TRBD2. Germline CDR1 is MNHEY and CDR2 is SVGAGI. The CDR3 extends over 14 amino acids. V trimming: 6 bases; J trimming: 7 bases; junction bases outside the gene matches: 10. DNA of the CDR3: TGTGCCAGCAGCCGCACTAGCGGCCCGCGGACCCAGTACTTC. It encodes CASSRTSGPRTQYF.

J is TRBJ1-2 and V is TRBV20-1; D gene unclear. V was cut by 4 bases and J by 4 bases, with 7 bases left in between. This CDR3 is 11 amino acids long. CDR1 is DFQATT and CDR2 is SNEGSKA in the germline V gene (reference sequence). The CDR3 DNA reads TGCAGTGCTAATGGAGCCTATGGCTACACCTTC. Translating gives CSANGAYGYTF.

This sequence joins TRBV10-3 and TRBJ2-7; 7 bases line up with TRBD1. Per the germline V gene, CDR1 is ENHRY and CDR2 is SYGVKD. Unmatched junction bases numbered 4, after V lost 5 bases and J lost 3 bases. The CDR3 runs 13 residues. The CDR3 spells CAISPGQSYEQYV. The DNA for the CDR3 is TGTGCCATCAGTCCGGGACAGAGCTACGAGCAGTACGTC.

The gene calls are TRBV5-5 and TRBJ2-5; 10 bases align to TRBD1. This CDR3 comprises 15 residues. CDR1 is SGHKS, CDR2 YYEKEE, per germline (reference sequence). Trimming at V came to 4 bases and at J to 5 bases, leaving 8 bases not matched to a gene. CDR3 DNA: TGTGCCAGCAGCACTACGACAGGGGGCTCGGAGACCCAGTACTTC. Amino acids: CASSTTTGGSETQYF.

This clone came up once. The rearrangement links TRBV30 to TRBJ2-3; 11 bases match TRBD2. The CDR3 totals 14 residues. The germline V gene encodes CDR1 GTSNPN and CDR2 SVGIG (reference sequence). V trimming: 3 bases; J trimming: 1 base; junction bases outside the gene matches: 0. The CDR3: CAWRGLAGTDTQYF. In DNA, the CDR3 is TGTGCCTGGAGGGGACTAGCGGGCACAGATACGCAGTATTTT.

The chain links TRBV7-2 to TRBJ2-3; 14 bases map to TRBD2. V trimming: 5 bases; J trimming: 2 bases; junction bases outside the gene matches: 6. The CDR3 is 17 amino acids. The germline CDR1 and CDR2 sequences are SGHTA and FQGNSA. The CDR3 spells CASSKGLAGGATDTQYF. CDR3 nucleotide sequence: TGTGCCAGCAGCAAAGGACTAGCGGGAGGAGCCACAGATACGCAGTATTTT.

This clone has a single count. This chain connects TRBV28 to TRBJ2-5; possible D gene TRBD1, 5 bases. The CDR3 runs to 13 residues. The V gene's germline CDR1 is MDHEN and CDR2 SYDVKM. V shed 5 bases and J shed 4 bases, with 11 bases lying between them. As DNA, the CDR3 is TGTGCCAGCAGTCTCCCAGGGTTAGAGACCCAGTACTTC. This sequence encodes CASSLPGLETQYF. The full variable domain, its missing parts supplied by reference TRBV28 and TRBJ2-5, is DVKVTQSSRYLVKRTGEKVFLECVQDMDHENMFWYRQDPGLGLRLIYFSYDVKMKEKGDIPEGYSVSREKKERFSLILESASTNQTSMYLCASSLPGLETQYFGPGTRLLVL.

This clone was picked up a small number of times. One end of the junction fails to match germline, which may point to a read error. DNA for the CDR3: TGTGCTAGCAGCTTAGGCGGTTCAGGGGGCGGAACGGAGACCCAGTACTTC. This sequence encodes CASSLGGSGGGTETQYF. The chain has TRBV7-7 and TRBJ2-5, with 8 bases fitting TRBD1. This CDR3 region has 17 residues. Germline V gene data show CDR1 as SSHAT and CDR2 as FNYEAQ (reference sequence).

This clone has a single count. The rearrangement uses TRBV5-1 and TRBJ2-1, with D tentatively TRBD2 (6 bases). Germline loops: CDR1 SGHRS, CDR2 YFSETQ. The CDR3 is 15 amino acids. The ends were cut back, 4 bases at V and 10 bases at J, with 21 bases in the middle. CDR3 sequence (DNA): TGCGCCAGCAGCCTGGGGAGCGGGCCGGGGCGGGAGCAGTTCTTC. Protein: CASSLGSGPGREQFF.

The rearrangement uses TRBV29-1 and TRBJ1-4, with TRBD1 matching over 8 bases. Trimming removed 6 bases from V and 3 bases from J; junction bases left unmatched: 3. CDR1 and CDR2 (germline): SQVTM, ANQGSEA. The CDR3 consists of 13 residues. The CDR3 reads CSVQGAANEKLFF. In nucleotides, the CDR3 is TGCAGCGTCCAGGGGGCAGCTAATGAAAAACTGTTTTTT.

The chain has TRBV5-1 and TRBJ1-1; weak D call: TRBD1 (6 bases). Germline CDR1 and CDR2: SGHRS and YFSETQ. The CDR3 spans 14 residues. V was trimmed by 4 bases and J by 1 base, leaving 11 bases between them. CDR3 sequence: CASSRDTQNTEAFF. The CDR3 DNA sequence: TGCGCCAGCAGCCGGGACACCCAGAACACTGAAGCTTTCTTT.

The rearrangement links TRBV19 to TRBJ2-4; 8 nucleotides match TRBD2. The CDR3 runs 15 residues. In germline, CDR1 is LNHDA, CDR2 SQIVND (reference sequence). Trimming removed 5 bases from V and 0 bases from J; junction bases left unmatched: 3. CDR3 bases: TGTGCCAGTAGTTCGGGGGGGAAAGCCAAAAACATTCAGTACTTC. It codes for CASSSGGKAKNIQYF.

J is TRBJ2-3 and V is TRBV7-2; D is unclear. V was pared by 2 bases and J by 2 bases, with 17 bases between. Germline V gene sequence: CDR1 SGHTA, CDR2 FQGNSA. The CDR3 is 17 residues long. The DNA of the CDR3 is TGTGCCAGCAGCTTATTCGGCCGTCTAGAGCCCACAGATACGCAGTATTTT. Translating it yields CASSLFGRLEPTDTQYF.

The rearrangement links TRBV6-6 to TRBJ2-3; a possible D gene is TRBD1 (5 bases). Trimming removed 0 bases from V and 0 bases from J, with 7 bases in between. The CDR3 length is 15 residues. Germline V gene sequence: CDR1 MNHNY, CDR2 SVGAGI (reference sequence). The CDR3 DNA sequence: TGTGCCAGCAGTTACTCGTGGGGCAGCACAGATACGCAGTATTTT. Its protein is CASSYSWGSTDTQYF.

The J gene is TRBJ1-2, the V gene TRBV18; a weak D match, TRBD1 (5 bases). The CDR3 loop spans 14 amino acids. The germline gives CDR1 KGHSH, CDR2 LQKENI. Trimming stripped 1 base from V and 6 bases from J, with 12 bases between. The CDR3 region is CASSPQDGGDGYTF. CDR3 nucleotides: TGTGCCAGCTCACCACAGGACGGGGGGGATGGCTACACCTTC.